This T cell receptor (beta chain) was identified during a study of spatial heterogeneity in lung cancer. Broader study findings: Tumor TCRs that were ubiquitous and expanded showed up in blood more at resection than follow-up.

This clonotype was detected only a few times. Its antigen is as yet unknown. Time point in this sample: sample taken at primary tumor resection. Donors were around 70 untreated early-stage non-small cell lung cancer patients. Trimming cost V 0 bases and J 0 bases, with 12 bases left between them. From germline, CDR1 is SGHTA and CDR2 FQGNSA. This CDR3 has 17 amino acids. TCRdb independently ran MiXCR on the 5' RACE reads; one entry per CDR3 protein. The data show 85,000 to 100,000 distinct CDR3 sequences, approximately 12% seen once. The chain employs TRBV7-2 and TRBJ2-1, with D perhaps matching TRBD1 (6 bases). Sequenced material: PBMCs, taken at surgery. The TCR comes from a male donor with early-stage non-small cell lung cancer. The CDR3 protein is CASSLARGLSSYNEQFF. DNA for the CDR3: TGTGCCAGCAGCTTAGCCAGGGGCCTAAGCTCCTACAATGAGCAGTTCTTC.